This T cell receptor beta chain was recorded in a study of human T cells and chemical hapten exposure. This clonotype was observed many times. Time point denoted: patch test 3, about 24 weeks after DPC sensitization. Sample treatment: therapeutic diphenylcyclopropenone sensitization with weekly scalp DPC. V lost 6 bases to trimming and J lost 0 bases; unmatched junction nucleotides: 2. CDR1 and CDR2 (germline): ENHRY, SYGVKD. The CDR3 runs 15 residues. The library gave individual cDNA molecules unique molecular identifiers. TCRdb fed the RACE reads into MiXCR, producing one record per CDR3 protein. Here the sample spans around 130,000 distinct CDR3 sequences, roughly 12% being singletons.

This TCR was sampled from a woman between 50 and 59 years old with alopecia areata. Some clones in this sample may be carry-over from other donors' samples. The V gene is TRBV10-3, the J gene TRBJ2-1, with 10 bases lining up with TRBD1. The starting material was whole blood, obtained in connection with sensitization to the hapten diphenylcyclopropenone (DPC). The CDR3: CAIRGDRGSYNEQFF. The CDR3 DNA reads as TGTGCCATCAGGGGGGACAGGGGCTCCTACAATGAGCAGTTCTTC.